Each of the 5 T cell receptor beta chains below was sequenced from the same sample in a study of shared clonotypes between healthy human individuals. Clones were read by immunoSEQ multiplex PCR, and TCRdb kept only the in-frame ones, dropping some. This sample has some 2,500,000 clones; around 93% occur once, and the top ten carry approximately 0.41%. Sequencing was carried out using naive CD4+ T cells from PBMCs. Subset defined: CD45RA+ positively selected. All receptors come from a man between 18 and 29 years old in good health. Some clones in this sample may be carry-over from other donors' samples.

The chain recombines TRBV28 with TRBJ2-4; no reliable D call. With 3 bases removed from V and 0 bases from J, the gap between germline ends came to 12 bases. Germline V gene sequence: CDR1 MDHEN, CDR2 SYDVKM. CDR3 size: 16 residues. Here the CDR3 reads CASSFGTLLAKNIQYF. The CDR3 bases are TGTGCCAGCAGTTTCGGAACCCTCCTAGCCAAAAACATTCAGTACTTC.

Only one count was recorded for this clone. This chain links TRBV7-8 with TRBJ1-3; 9 bases line up with TRBD1. V lost 1 base, J lost 2 bases, and 3 bases stayed unmatched. Germline values: CDR1 SGHVS, CDR2 FQNEAQ. The CDR3 length is 16 residues. CDR3 amino acids: CASSLGGTGPGNTIYF. CDR3 nucleotide sequence: TGTGCCAGCAGCTTAGGGGGGACAGGGCCTGGAAACACCATATATTTT. The full variable domain, its missing parts supplied by reference TRBV7-8 and TRBJ1-3, is GAGVSQSPRYKVAKRGQDVALRCDPISGHVSLFWYQQALGQGPEFLTYFQNEAQLDKSGLPSDRFFAERPEGSVSTLKIQRTQQEDSAVYLCASSLGGTGPGNTIYFGEGSWLTVV.

The rearrangement links TRBV10-3 to TRBJ2-1, with TRBD2 matching over 11 bases. The CDR3 is 15 residues long. The V and J ends lost 4 bases and 6 bases, in that order; junction bases with no gene match: 5. CDR1 and CDR2 from the germline V gene are ENHRY and SYGVKD. The CDR3 region is CAISATTSGINEQFF. CDR3 sequence (DNA): TGTGCCATCAGTGCGACGACTAGCGGGATCAATGAGCAGTTCTTC.

This rearrangement joins TRBV18 to TRBJ1-2, with D possibly matching TRBD1 (5 bases). The CDR3 covers 16 residues. The germline CDR1 and CDR2 sequences are KGHSH and LQKENI. V was cut by 3 bases and J by 4 bases, with 18 bases left in between. The CDR3 protein is CASSPRHPDSSYGYTF. CDR3 DNA sequence: TGTGCCAGCTCACCTAGACACCCAGACAGTTCCTATGGCTACACCTTC.

The gene calls are TRBV2 and TRBJ2-1; D is undetermined. Germline V gives CDR1 SNHLY, CDR2 FYNNEI. The V and J ends lost 6 bases and 10 bases respectively, with 10 bases between them. This CDR3 has 11 amino acids. The CDR3 DNA reads as TGTGCCAGCAGCCAGCGAAGCGAGCAGTTCTTC. It translates to CASSQRSEQFF.